This T cell receptor beta chain was documented in a study of OX40 agonist ivuxolimab in advanced cancers. Regarding the research as a whole: Ivuxolimab was a fully human IgG2 agonistic monoclonal antibody targeting the costimulatory receptor OX40 (CD134). A male proportion of roughly 80% and a mean age of approximately 61 years, ranging from roughly 23 to 80, were recorded for the dose-escalation cohort. Partial responses occurred in three dose-escalation patients, of whom one had hepatocellular carcinoma and two had cutaneous melanoma. The paper covers the monotherapy dose-escalation part of the phase I ivuxolimab trial, which included N of about 51 patients. The point of sequencing TCRbeta in the periphery was to test whether ivuxolimab changed TCR sequence diversity and drove clonal T-cell expansion. Of the roughly 51 dose-escalation patients, hepatocellular carcinoma was present in about 20, melanoma in roughly 15, renal cell carcinoma in 9 and head and neck cancer in 9. Prior anti-PD-1, anti-PD-L1 or anti-CTLA-4 therapy was permitted, and 30% to 50% of dose-escalation patients had received checkpoint inhibitors. Intravenous ivuxolimab was administered to patients every 2 weeks at six dose levels: 0.01, 0.1, 0.3, 1.5, 3 and 10 mg/kg.

The trial excluded patients who had a history of autoimmune disease or who were on systemic immunosuppression. Peripheral blood for TCR sequencing was collected from all dose cohorts at baseline, on cycle 4 day 1, and on cycle 7 day 1. The samples were taken from a phase I, first-in-human, multicenter, open-label dose-escalation trial of ivuxolimab. The trial enrolled adults with locally advanced or metastatic head and neck squamous cell, hepatocellular, melanoma or renal cell carcinoma. CD4+ and CD8+ T cells were sorted separately from peripheral blood before TCR sequencing. Points on this clone: Its antigen is still unknown. No clone much larger than this one lies a single base away; base qualities are absent.

What the authors observed across the whole study: The antigen specificity of the clonally expanded peripheral T cells was not determined. On average, CD8+ T cells showed more expanded clones than CD4+ T cells after ivuxolimab. Low levels of normalized T-cell clonal expansion were also seen in some patients who did not respond. In the 0.1-3.0 mg/kg groups, partial responders were among the patients with the lowest normalized peripheral clonal expansion, particularly in CD8+ T cells. Clonal expansion of both CD4+ and CD8+ blood T cells was observed from baseline to week 6 at doses 0.1 to 3.0 mg/kg.

For sequencing of the TCRbeta CDR3 region, genomic DNA was extracted from the sorted cells. TCRbeta CDR3 regions were sequenced using the immunoSEQ Assay. TCRdb's version of the immuneACCESS table is confined to in-frame rearrangements and falls short of the full clone set. An unresolved V gene accounts for under half of the shortfall where checked; the remainder is of unknown origin. In this sample the table shows fewer than 75,000 clones, around 81% of which occur a single time. The top ten hold around 8.2% of the sample. The CDR3 runs 14 residues from the cysteine to the phenylalanine. Only the CDR3 portion is preserved as DNA: 42 bases, with reading frame beginning at the first base. CDR1 and CDR2, per the germline V gene (reference sequence), are SGHKS and YYEKEE. V loses 0 bases, J loses 3 bases, and the germline ends lie 10 bases apart.

This sequence was found in an adult with an advanced solid tumor such as melanoma, head and neck, liver or kidney cancer. This sequence uses TRBV5-5 and TRBJ2-7, and TRBD1 may be the D gene, going by 5 matching bases. Source: CD4+ or CD8+ T cells sorted from blood, taken in a trial of the OX40 agonist ivuxolimab. For the CDR3, the sequence is CASSLGPRDYEQYF. The bases read TGTGCCAGCAGCTTGGGGCCCAGGGACTACGAGCAGTACTTC. The full variable domain, with segments outside the CDR3 supplied by the reference TRBV5-5 and TRBJ2-7 proteins, appears as DAGVTQSPTHLIKTRGQQVTLRCSPISGHKSVSWYQQVLGQGPQFIFQYYEKEERGRGNFPDRFSARQFPNYSSELNVNALLLGDSALYLCASSLGPRDYEQYFGPGTRLTVT.